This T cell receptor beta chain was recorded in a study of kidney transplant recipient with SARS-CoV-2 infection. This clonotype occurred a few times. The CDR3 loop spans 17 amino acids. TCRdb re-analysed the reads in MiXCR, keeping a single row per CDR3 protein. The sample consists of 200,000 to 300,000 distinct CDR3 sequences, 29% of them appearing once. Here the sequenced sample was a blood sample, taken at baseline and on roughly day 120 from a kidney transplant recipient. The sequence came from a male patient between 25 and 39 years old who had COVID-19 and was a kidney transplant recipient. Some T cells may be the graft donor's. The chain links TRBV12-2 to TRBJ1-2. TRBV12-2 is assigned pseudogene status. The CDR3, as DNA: TGTGCAAGTCGCGAAGACTGGACTCCACGAAAGACCTATGGCTACACCTTC. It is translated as CASREDWTPRKTYGYTF.